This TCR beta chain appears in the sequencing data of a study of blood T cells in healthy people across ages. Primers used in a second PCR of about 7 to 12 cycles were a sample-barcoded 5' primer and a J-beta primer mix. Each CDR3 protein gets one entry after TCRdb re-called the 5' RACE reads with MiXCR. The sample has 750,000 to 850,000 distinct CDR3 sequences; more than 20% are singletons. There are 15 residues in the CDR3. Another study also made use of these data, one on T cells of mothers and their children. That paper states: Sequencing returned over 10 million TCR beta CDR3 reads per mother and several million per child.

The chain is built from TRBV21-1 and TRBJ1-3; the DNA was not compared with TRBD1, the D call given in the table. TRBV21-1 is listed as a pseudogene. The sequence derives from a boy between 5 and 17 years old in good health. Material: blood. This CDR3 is CASSKTGIDGNTIYF. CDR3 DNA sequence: TGTGCCAGCAGCAAAACAGGGATAGACGGAAACACCATATATTTT.